The 13 T cell receptor beta chains reported below all come from one sample, sequenced in a study of early T cells in non-severe SARS-CoV-2 infection. One entry per CDR3 protein results from TCRdb running MiXCR on the 5' RACE reads. This sample has roughly 120,000 distinct CDR3 sequences, with about 12% found just once. Material: whole blood, obtained at baseline. The receptors originated from an adult who was a healthcare worker with PCR-confirmed SARS-CoV-2 infection or an uninfected control (not recorded which).

This clonotype showed up just a few times. The J gene is TRBJ2-4, the V gene TRBV5-6; perhaps TRBD1 as D (6 bases). The CDR3 sequence is 14 residues long. Trimming cost V 2 bases and J 4 bases, with 10 bases left between them. Germline V gives CDR1 SGHDT, CDR2 YYEEEE. The CDR3 reads CASSFRGGKNIQYF. As DNA, the CDR3 is TGTGCCAGCAGCTTTAGAGGGGGAAAAAACATTCAGTACTTC.

The CDR3 DNA reads TGTGCCAGCAGCCCTCGGGGACTAGGATCCAACATTCAGTACTTC. This sequence encodes CASSPRGLGSNIQYF. This rearrangement joins TRBV11-2 to TRBJ2-4; 8 bases line up with TRBD2. Germline CDR1 and CDR2: SGHAT and FQNNGV. The CDR3 has 15 amino acids. V lost 5 bases, J lost 7 bases, and 10 bases stayed unmatched.

V and J are TRBV7-3 and TRBJ1-1; TRBD1 agrees at 9 bases. Per the germline V gene, CDR1 is SGHTA and CDR2 is FQGTGA. Trimming removed 1 base from V and 4 bases from J; junction bases left unmatched: 13. This CDR3 has 18 amino acids. DNA for the CDR3: TGTGCCAGCAGCTTAAGGGCGCCGGGACAGGGCAGGGGCACTGAAGCTTTCTTT. Its protein product is CASSLRAPGQGRGTEAFF.

This clonotype was counted many times. CDR3 in amino acids: CASSFLGDRGIFNEQFF. DNA of the CDR3: TGTGCCAGCAGCTTCCTGGGGGACAGGGGGATCTTTAATGAGCAGTTCTTC. The chain combines TRBV7-9 with TRBJ2-1; 11 nucleotides match TRBD1. The CDR3 loop spans 17 amino acids. V trimming: 3 bases; J trimming: 7 bases; junction bases outside the gene matches: 11. CDR1 and CDR2 (germline): SEHNR, FQNEAQ (reference sequence).

V usage is TRBV12-3 or TRBV12-4 and J usage is TRBJ2-5; no firm D call. CDR3 length equals 15 residues. Trimming shortened V by 6 bases and J by 7 bases, and 21 bases separated the two germline ends. This CDR3 is CASSGGRSPRGTQYF. The CDR3 DNA is TGTGCCAGCAGCGGCGGCCGGTCCCCAAGAGGGACCCAGTACTTC.

This clonotype came up a few times. This rearrangement joins TRBV29-1 to TRBJ2-5; D is perhaps TRBD1 or TRBD2 (5 bases each). Deletions cut 3 bases from V and 5 bases from J, with 13 bases between. The CDR3 sequence is 13 residues long. Germline V gives CDR1 SQVTM, CDR2 ANQGSEA. The CDR3 DNA follows: TGCAGCGTTGAGGTCGGGGCCGAGGAGACCCAGTACTTC. Protein: CSVEVGAEETQYF.

There are many counts of this clonotype. The V call is TRBV5-1, the J call TRBJ2-7, with 9 bases that match TRBD1. Trimming removed 0 bases from V and 7 bases from J; junction bases left unmatched: 5. This CDR3 region has 14 residues. CDR1 SGHRS and CDR2 YFSETQ come from the germline V gene. The CDR3 loop is CASSLGTGAREQYF. The CDR3 DNA follows: TGCGCCAGCAGCTTGGGGACAGGGGCGAGGGAGCAGTACTTC.

The chain recombines TRBV3-1 with TRBJ1-5; D ambiguous. V lost 2 bases, J lost 3 bases, and 11 bases lay in between. CDR1 is LGHDT, CDR2 YNNKEL, per germline (reference sequence). This CDR3 is 15 amino acids long. The CDR3 spells CASSQQPGLNQPQHF. In DNA, the CDR3 is TGTGCCAGCAGCCAACAACCGGGCCTCAATCAGCCCCAGCATTTT.

J is TRBJ2-1 and V is TRBV11-2; unclear D gene. This CDR3 comprises 15 residues. From germline, CDR1 is SGHAT and CDR2 FQNNGV. V lost 1 base to trimming and J lost 2 bases, with 9 bases between them. For the CDR3, the DNA is TGTGCCAGCAGCTTAGTGTACCCCCCCTACAATGAGCAGTTCTTC. Translation: CASSLVYPPYNEQFF.

This clonotype was counted only a few times. This sequence joins TRBV30 and TRBJ2-5; D might be TRBD2 (5 bases). From germline, CDR1 is GTSNPN and CDR2 SVGIG (reference sequence). This CDR3 has 13 amino acids. Trimming pared 2 bases from V and 2 bases from J, leaving 9 bases between. For the CDR3, the DNA is TGTGCCTGGAGTCGACTATCGCAAGAGACCCAGTACTTC. It specifies CAWSRLSQETQYF.

This clonotype was counted between two and nine times. V gene TRBV20-1 combines with J gene TRBJ2-1, with 9 bases lining up with TRBD1. The CDR3 loop spans 15 amino acids. Germline CDR1 and CDR2: DFQATT and SNEGSKA (reference sequence). Trimming removed 1 base from V and 9 bases from J; junction bases left unmatched: 10. The CDR3 loop is CSARGWGGQGSEQFF. The CDR3, as DNA: TGCAGTGCTAGAGGCTGGGGTGGACAGGGGAGTGAGCAGTTCTTC.

A few counts support this clonotype. V is TRBV24-1 and J is TRBJ1-1, with D maybe TRBD1 (5 bases). Germline CDR1 reads KGHDR; CDR2 reads SFDVKD. CDR3 length equals 13 residues. The V and J ends lost 3 bases and 8 bases respectively, with 12 bases between them. CDR3 protein: CATSDPGAKEAFF. CDR3 DNA: TGTGCCACCAGTGATCCCGGGGCAAAGGAAGCTTTCTTT.

The gene calls are TRBV12-3 or TRBV12-4 and TRBJ1-5; no definite D call. Trimming left V 9 bases short and J 0 bases short, with 9 bases between. This CDR3 has 13 amino acids. The CDR3 region has the DNA TGTGCCAGTCAGGCTTTTAGCAATCAGCCCCAGCATTTT. Its translation is CASQAFSNQPQHF.